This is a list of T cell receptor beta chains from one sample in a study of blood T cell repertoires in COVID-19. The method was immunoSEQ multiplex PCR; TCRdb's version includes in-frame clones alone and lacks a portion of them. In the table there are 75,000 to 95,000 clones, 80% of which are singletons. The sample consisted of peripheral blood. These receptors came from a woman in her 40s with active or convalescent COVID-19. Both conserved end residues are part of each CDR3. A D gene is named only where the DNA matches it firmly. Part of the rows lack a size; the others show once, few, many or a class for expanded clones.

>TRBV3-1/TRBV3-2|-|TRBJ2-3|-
CASSQVFDLRGTDTQYF
TGTGCCAGCAGCCAAGTATTCGACCTCAGGGGCACAGATACGCAGTATTTT
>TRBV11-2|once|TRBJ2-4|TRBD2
CASSLDVTSGVVQYF
TGTGCCAGCAGCTTAGATGTGACTAGCGGGGTGGTTCAGTACTTC
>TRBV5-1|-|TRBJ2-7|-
CASSRDSYEQYF
TGCGCCAGCAGCCGGGACTCCTACGAGCAGTACTTC
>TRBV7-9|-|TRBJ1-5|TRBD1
CASSLTGQGSNQPQHF
TGTGCCAGCAGCCTGACCGGACAGGGTAGCAATCAGCCCCAGCATTTT
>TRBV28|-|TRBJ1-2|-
CASSLYQGGDYGYTF
TGTGCCAGCAGTTTATACCAGGGAGGGGACTATGGCTACACCTTC
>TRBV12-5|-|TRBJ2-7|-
CASGLPGVYEQYF
TGTGCTAGTGGTTTGCCGGGGGTTTACGAGCAGTACTTC
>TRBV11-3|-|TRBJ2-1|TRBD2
CASSLDWRGGLNEQFF
TGTGCCAGCAGCTTAGATTGGCGGGGGGGCCTCAATGAGCAGTTCTTC
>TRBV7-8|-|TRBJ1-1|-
CASSLGPHTPNTEAFF
TGTGCCAGCAGCTTAGGTCCCCACACCCCGAACACTGAAGCTTTCTTT
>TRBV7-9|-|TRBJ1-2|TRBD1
CASSYGTGFYGYTF
TGTGCCAGCAGCTACGGGACAGGGTTCTATGGCTACACCTTC
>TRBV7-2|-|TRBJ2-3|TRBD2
CASSFFTGGGTDTQYF
TGTGCCAGCAGCTTTTTCACCGGGGGGGGCACAGATACGCAGTATTTT
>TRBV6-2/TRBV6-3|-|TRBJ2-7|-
CASSYHGVGYEQYF
TGTGCCAGCAGTTACCACGGGGTGGGCTACGAGCAGTACTTC
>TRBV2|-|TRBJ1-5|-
CASSRDNSNQPQHF
TGTGCCAGCAGTAGAGACAATAGCAATCAGCCCCAGCATTTT
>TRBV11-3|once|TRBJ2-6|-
CASSQDSSGANVLTF
TGTGCCAGCAGCCAGGACAGCTCTGGGGCCAACGTCCTGACTTTC
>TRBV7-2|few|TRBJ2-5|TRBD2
CASRRLAGGGETQYF
TGTGCCAGCAGAAGACTAGCGGGAGGGGGAGAGACCCAGTACTTC
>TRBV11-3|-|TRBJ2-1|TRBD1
CASSLGRDRGRGAINEQFF
TGTGCCAGCAGCTTAGGCCGGGACAGGGGAAGGGGAGCCATCAATGAGCAGTTCTTC
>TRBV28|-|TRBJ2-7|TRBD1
CASSLYRGTGEQYF
TGTGCCAGCAGTCTATACAGGGGGACGGGTGAGCAGTACTTC
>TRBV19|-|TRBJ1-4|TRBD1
CASSRLPIGTEFNEKLFF
TGTGCCAGTAGCCGTTTACCAATCGGGACAGAATTTAATGAAAAACTGTTTTTT
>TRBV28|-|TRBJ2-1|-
CASSLFSRNNEQFF
TGTGCCAGCAGTTTATTTTCTAGAAACAATGAGCAGTTCTTC
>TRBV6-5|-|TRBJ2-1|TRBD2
CASSYSGRSYNEQFF
TGTGCCAGCAGTTATAGCGGGAGGTCCTACAATGAGCAGTTCTTC
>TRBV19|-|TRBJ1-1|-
CASSSAVLGETEAFF
TGTGCCAGTAGTTCAGCGGTCCTTGGTGAGACTGAAGCTTTCTTT
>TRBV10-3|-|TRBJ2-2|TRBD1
CAISVDRGDTGELFF
TGTGCCATCAGTGTTGACAGGGGCGACACCGGGGAGCTGTTTTTT
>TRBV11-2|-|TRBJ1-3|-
CASTRGRSGNTIYF
TGTGCCAGCACGAGAGGCCGCTCTGGAAACACCATATATTTT
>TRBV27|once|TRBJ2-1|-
CASSLSARQGGNEQFF
TGTGCCAGCAGTTTATCGGCGCGGCAGGGAGGCAATGAGCAGTTCTTC
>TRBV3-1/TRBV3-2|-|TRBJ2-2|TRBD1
CASSLTGGTNTGELFF
TGTGCCAGCAGCCTAACAGGGGGAACGAACACCGGGGAGCTGTTTTTT
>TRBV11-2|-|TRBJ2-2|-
CASSLSATNTGELFF
TGTGCCAGCAGCCTGAGTGCTACGAACACCGGGGAGCTGTTTTTT
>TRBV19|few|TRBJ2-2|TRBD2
CASRGDRLAGPTGELFF
TGTGCCAGTAGGGGGGATAGACTAGCGGGGCCCACCGGGGAGCTGTTTTTT
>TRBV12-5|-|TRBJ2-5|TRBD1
CASGRGQAQETQYF
TGTGCTAGTGGCCGCGGACAGGCCCAAGAGACCCAGTACTTC
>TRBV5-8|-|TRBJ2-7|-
CASNAWRGKSYEQYF
TGTGCCAGCAACGCCTGGCGGGGCAAGTCCTACGAGCAGTACTTC
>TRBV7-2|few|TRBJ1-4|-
CASSLNYRVTNEKLFF
TGTGCCAGCAGTTTAAATTATCGGGTTACTAATGAAAAACTGTTTTTT
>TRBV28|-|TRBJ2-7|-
CASSSTGAQQYF
TGTGCCAGCAGCTCAACAGGCGCCCAGCAGTACTTC
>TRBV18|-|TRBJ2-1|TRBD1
CASSRDREIYNEQFF
TGTGCCAGCTCACGGGACAGGGAAATCTACAATGAGCAGTTCTTC
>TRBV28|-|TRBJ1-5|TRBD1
CASSFLLGTGQYSNQPQHF
TGTGCCAGCAGTTTCCTCCTCGGGACAGGGCAGTATAGCAATCAGCCCCAGCATTTT
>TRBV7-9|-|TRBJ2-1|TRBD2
CASSRGLAGEKFF
TGTGCCAGCAGCCGGGGACTAGCGGGAGAAAAGTTCTTC
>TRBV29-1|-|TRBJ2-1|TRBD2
CSVGYTSGLNNEQFF
TGCAGCGTTGGCTATACTAGCGGACTGAACAATGAGCAGTTCTTC
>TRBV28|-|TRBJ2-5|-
CASSLGAPKQETQYF
TGTGCCAGCAGTTTGGGGGCGCCGAAGCAAGAGACCCAGTACTTC
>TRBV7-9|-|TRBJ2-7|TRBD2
CASSLVSGEYEQYF
TGTGCCAGCAGCTTAGTTAGCGGGGAATACGAGCAGTACTTC
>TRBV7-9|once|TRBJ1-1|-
CASSQNTEAFF
TGTGCCAGCAGCCAGAACACTGAAGCTTTCTTT
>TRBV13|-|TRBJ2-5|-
CASSATRAEETQYF
TGTGCCAGCAGCGCCACTAGAGCTGAAGAGACCCAGTACTTC
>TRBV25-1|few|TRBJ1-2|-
CASSPTGFNYGYTF
TGTGCCAGCAGTCCGACAGGATTTAACTATGGCTACACCTTC
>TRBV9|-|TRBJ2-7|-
CASSYRATGYEQYF
TGTGCCAGCAGTTACAGGGCTACAGGCTACGAGCAGTACTTC
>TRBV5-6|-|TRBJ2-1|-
CASSYNRAYNEQFF
TGTGCCAGCAGCTACAACAGGGCCTACAATGAGCAGTTCTTC
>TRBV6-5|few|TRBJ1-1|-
CASSYHNREAFF
TGTGCCAGCAGTTATCATAACAGGGAAGCTTTCTTT
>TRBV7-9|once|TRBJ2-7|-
CASNKLTDYEQYF
TGTGCCAGCAACAAACTAACCGACTACGAGCAGTACTTC
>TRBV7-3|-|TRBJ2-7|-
CASSVTQGYEQYF
TGTGCCAGCAGCGTCACACAGGGTTACGAGCAGTACTTC
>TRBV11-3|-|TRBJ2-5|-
CASSLDVTGEWETQYF
TGTGCCAGCAGCTTAGATGTCACGGGGGAGTGGGAGACCCAGTACTTC
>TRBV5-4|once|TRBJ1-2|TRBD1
CASSSGGSHYGYTF
TGTGCCAGCAGCTCAGGGGGGTCCCACTATGGCTACACCTTC